What follows is one T cell receptor beta chain and its context. Source study methods: Scientists estimated how many nucleated cells there were by amplifying reference gene primers. Sequenced by immunoSEQ multiplex PCR; TCRdb stores in-frame clones only, minus some. V, J and clone size were drawn from that table, and D and trimming were deduced from the DNA. The data contain 110,000 or so clones, just under 90% of them singletons. The entry originates in a study of blood T cell repertoires in COVID-19. Study in general: Acute and convalescent COVID-19 specimens originated in the United States, Italy and Spain. T cells, B-cell-depleted T cells, or PBMCs supplied cDNA or gDNA.

Germline CDR1 SGHVS, CDR2 FQNEAQ. The CDR3 runs 16 residues. V shed 5 bases and J 4 bases; nucleotides not matched to a gene: 10. The sample comprised peripheral blood. The TCR sequence derives from a woman between 45 and 65 years old with acute or convalescent COVID-19. The chain combines TRBV7-8 with TRBJ1-4; 7 bases line up with TRBD1. CDR3 in DNA: TGTGCCAGCAGCAACCGGGACAGCCACTATAATGAAAAACTGTTTTTT. Its translation is CASSNRDSHYNEKLFF. Complete variable domain (other parts from reference TRBV7-8 and TRBJ1-4): GAGVSQSPRYKVAKRGQDVALRCDPISGHVSLFWYQQALGQGPEFLTYFQNEAQLDKSGLPSDRFFAERPEGSVSTLKIQRTQQEDSAVYLCASSNRDSHYNEKLFFGSGTQLSVL.